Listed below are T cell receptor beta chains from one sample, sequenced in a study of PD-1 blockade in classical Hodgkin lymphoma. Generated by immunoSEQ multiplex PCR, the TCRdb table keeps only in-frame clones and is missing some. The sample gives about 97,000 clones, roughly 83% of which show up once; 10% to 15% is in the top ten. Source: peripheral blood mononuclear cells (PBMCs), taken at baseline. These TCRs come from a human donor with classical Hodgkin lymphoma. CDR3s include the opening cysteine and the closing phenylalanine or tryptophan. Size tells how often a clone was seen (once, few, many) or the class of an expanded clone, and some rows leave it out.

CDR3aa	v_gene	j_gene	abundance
CASSVTGASTEAFF	TRBV9	TRBJ1-1	NA
CASSMGGHTGELFF	TRBV19	TRBJ2-2	NA
CASSPRAGSGNTIYF	TRBV18	TRBJ1-3	NA
CASRVRERNTIYF	TRBV6-1	TRBJ1-3	NA
CASSLRPPQEGDEQFF	TRBV5-1	TRBJ2-1	NA
CASSQGLAISYEQYF	TRBV14	TRBJ2-7	NA
CASSIQRDTEAFF	TRBV7-6	TRBJ1-1	NA
CASSVTGDGEQYF	TRBV10-2	TRBJ2-7	NA
CAWSVGTGSTDTQYF	TRBV30	TRBJ2-3	NA
CASSPKPGPRRENTEAFF	TRBV18	TRBJ1-1	NA
CASSWDFTDTQYF	TRBV5-6	TRBJ2-3	NA
CASSADRGSGYTF	TRBV6-5	TRBJ1-2	NA
CASLTSYTDTQYF	TRBV10-1	TRBJ2-3	NA
CASRLVNEQYF	TRBV5-8	TRBJ2-7	NA
CASWRTGGTEAFF	TRBV27	TRBJ1-1	NA
CASRAGGRFTDTQYF	TRBV10-2	TRBJ2-3	few
CAWSLAGETQYF	TRBV30	TRBJ2-5	NA
CASSMGGQGNSGANVLTF	TRBV19	TRBJ2-6	NA
CASSEGTSGSTDTQYF	TRBV25-1	TRBJ2-3	NA
CASSLERGGYNEQFF	TRBV27	TRBJ2-1	once
CASSAGVGQGNTEAFF	TRBV9	TRBJ1-1	once
CASSQATGTGGNEQFF	TRBV4-3	TRBJ2-1	NA
CASREGSGTGLTEAFF	TRBV4-1	TRBJ1-1	NA
CASSQVPGTDYGYTF	TRBV4-3	TRBJ1-2	NA
CAIGLRGEKLFF	TRBV10-3	TRBJ1-4	NA
CASTIGPSYEQYF	TRBV28	TRBJ2-7	NA
CAWSANEQFF	TRBV30	TRBJ2-1	few
CASSLSTSGKQYF	TRBV11-2	TRBJ2-7	NA
CASSPPGNRGLYNEQFF	TRBV18	TRBJ2-1	NA
CASSVGSRGAGELFF	TRBV9	TRBJ2-2	once
CASSDSGSETQYF	TRBV10-1	TRBJ2-5	few
CASSLGRGTEQFF	TRBV5-1	TRBJ2-1	NA
CASSLVPEETQYF	TRBV5-1	TRBJ2-5	once
CASSFGGVSYEQYF	TRBV5-1	TRBJ2-7	NA
CASSLRLAAYEQYF	TRBV28	TRBJ2-7	NA
CASSRGGVTGEQFF	TRBV19	TRBJ2-1	NA
CASSRAGTGLSSGNTIYF	TRBV11-2	TRBJ1-3	NA
CASSRTGTDVTEAFF	TRBV6-1	TRBJ1-1	NA
CASSASELTEQYF	TRBV7-2	TRBJ2-7	NA